This T cell receptor (beta chain) originates from a study of blood T cell repertoires in COVID-19. Those enrolled in Seattle joined during active infection and were followed longitudinally afterward. CDR3 length: 13 residues. Per the germline V gene, CDR1 is SGHAT and CDR2 is FQDESV (reference sequence). Trimming removed 2 bases from V and 4 bases from J, with 6 bases in between. Per the study methods: Reference gene primer amplification gave nucleated cell count estimates. Some clones are missing from TCRdb's copy, which holds only in-frame ones; the method was immunoSEQ multiplex PCR. The V and J calls and clone size were taken over from that table, and D and trimming were inferred from the DNA. This table has 100,000 to 150,000 clones, approximately 85% appearing once. This clone appeared a few times.

This chain connects TRBV11-1 to TRBJ1-5; D gene unclear. This receptor was identified in a woman of 80 years or more with COVID-19, enrolled during active disease. Sequencing was carried out using peripheral blood. The CDR3 spells CASSLHRNQPQHF. CDR3 in DNA: TGTGCCAGCAGCTTACACAGAAATCAGCCCCAGCATTTT.